This T cell receptor (beta chain) was identified in a study of OX40 agonist ivuxolimab in advanced cancers. The protocol was immunoSEQ multiplex PCR, while the TCRdb copy is restricted to in-frame clones and leaves out a portion. The sample carries 20,000 to 30,000 clones, around 85% recorded once. This clone was seen only once. V shed 3 bases and J 8 bases; nucleotides not matched to a gene: 8. The length of the CDR3 is 14 residues. The germline V gene has CDR1 GTSNPN and CDR2 SVGIG (reference sequence). Here the sequenced sample was CD4+ or CD8+ T cells sorted from blood, taken in a trial of the OX40 agonist ivuxolimab. The clonotype was recovered from an adult with an advanced solid tumor such as melanoma, head and neck, liver or kidney cancer. The chain links TRBV30 to TRBJ2-1, with 9 positions matching TRBD2. DNA of the CDR3: TGTGCCTGGAGCGTACTAGCGGGCCTTGATGAGCAGTTCTTC. This codes for CAWSVLAGLDEQFF.